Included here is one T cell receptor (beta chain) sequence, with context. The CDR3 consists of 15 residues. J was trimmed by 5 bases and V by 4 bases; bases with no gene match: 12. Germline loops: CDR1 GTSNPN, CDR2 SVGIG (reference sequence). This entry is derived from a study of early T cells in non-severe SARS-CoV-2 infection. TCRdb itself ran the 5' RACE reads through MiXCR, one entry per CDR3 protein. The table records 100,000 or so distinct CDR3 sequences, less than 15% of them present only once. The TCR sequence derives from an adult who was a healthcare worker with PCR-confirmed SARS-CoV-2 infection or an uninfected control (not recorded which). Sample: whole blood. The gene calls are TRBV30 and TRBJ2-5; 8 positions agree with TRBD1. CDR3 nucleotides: TGTGCCTGGAACAAAGGGACAGGCAATTGGGAGACCCAGTACTTC. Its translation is CAWNKGTGNWETQYF.